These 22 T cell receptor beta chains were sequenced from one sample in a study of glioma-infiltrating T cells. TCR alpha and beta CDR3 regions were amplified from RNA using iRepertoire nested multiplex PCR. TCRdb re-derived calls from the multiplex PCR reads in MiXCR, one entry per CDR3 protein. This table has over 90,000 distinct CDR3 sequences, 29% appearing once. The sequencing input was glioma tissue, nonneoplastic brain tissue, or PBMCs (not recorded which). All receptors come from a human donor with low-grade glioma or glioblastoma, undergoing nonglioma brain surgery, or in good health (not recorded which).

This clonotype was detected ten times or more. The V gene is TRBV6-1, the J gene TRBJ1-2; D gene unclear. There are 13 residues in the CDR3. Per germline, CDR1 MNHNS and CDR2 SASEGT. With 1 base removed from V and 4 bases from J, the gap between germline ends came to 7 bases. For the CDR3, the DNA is TGTGCCAGCAGTGAAGGGGCCTCCTATGGCTACACCTTC. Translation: CASSEGASYGYTF.

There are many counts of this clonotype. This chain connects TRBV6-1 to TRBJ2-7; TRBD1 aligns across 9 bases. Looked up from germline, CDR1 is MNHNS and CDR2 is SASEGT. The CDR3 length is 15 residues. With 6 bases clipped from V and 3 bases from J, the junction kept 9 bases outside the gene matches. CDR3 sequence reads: CASRNGGQGIYEQYF. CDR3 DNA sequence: TGTGCCAGCAGAAACGGGGGACAGGGAATCTACGAGCAGTACTTC.

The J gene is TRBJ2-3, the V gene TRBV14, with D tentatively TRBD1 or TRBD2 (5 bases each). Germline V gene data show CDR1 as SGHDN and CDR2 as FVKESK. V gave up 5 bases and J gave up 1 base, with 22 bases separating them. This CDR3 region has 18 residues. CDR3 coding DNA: TGTGCCAGCAGCAAACACGAGGGGTCGGGACGGGGCACAGATACGCAGTATTTT. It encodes CASSKHEGSGRGTDTQYF. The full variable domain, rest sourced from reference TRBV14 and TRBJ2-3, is EAGVTQFPSHSVIEKGQTVTLRCDPISGHDNLYWYRRVMGKEIKFLLHFVKESKQDESGMPNNRFLAERTGGTYSTLKVQPAELEDSGVYFCASSKHEGSGRGTDTQYFGPGTRLTVL.

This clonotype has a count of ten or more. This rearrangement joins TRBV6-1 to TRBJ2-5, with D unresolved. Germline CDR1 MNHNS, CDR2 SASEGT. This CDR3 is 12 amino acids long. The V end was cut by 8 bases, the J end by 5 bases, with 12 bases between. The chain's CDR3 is CASEDLGETQYF. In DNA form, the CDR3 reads TGTGCCAGCGAAGACTTGGGGGAGACCCAGTACTTC.

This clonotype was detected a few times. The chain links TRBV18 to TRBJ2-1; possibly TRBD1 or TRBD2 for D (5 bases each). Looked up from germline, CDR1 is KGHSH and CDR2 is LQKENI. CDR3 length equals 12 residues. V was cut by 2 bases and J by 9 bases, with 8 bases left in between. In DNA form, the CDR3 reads TGTGCCAGCTCACCATTAGGGACTGAGCAGTTCTTC. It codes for CASSPLGTEQFF.

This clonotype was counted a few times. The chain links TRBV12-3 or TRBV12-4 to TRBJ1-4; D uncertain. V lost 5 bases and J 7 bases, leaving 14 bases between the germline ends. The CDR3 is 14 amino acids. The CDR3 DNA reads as TGTGCCAGCAGTCCTTGGACGGGATCTGAAAAACTGTTTTTT. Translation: CASSPWTGSEKLFF.

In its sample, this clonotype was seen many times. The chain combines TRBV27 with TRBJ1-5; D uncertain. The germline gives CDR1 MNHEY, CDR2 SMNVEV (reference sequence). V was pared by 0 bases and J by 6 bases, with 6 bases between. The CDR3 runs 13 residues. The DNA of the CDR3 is TGTGCCAGCAGTTTATCGAGCCGTCAGCCCCAGCATTTT. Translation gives CASSLSSRQPQHF.

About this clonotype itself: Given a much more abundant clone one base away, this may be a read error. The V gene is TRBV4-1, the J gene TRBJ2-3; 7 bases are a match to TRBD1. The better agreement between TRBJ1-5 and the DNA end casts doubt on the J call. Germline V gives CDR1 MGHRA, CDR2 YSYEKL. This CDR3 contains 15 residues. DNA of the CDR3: TGCGCCAGCAGCCAAGATCAGGGGGGCACAGATACGCAGCATTTT. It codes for CASSQDQGGTDTQHF.

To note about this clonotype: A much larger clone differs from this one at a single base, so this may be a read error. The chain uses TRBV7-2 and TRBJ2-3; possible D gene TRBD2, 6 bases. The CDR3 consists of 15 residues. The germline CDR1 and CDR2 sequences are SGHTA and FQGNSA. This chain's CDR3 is CASSATSIFSDTKYF. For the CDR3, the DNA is TGTGCCAGCAGCGCTACTAGCATATTCTCAGATACGAAGTATTTT.

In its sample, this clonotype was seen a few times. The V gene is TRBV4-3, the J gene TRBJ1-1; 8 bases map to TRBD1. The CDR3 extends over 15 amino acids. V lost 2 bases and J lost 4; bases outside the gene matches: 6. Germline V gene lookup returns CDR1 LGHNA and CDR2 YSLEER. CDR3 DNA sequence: TGCGCCAGCAGCCAATCCTCACAGGGGGTCACTGAAGCTTTCTTT. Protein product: CASSQSSQGVTEAFF.

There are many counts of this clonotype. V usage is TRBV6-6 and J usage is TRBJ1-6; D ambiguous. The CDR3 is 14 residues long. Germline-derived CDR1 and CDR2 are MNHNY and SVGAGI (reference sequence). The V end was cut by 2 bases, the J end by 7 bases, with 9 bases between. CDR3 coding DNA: TGTGCCAGCAGTTACGGAGGCACAAATTCACCCCTCCACTTT. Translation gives CASSYGGTNSPLHF.

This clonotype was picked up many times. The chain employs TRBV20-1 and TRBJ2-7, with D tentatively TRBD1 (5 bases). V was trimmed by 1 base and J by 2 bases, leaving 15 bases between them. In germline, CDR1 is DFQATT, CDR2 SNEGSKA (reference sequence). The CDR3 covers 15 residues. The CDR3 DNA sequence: TGCAGTGCTAGAGTCCGACCAGACAGTACCTACGAGCAGTACTTC. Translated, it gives CSARVRPDSTYEQYF.

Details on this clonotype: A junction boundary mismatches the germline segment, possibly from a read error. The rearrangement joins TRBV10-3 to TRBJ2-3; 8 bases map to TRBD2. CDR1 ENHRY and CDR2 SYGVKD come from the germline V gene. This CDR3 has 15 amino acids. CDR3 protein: CAIGESGGETDTQYF. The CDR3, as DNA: TGTGCCATCGGTGAGTCCGGGGGGGAGACAGATACGCAGTATTTT.

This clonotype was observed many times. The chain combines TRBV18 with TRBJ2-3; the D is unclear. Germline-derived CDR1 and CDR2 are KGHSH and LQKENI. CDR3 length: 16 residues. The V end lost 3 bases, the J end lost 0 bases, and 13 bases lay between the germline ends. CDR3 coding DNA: TGTGCCAGCTCACCCATAGCTGAATCTAGCACAGATACGCAGTATTTT. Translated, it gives CASSPIAESSTDTQYF.

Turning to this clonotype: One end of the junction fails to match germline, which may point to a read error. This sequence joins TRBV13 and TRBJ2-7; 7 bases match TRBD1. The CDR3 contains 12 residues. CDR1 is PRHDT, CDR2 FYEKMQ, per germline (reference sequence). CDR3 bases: TGTGCCAGCAGCGTCATTAGGGGGCGCGGTAACTTC. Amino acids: CASSVIRGRGNF. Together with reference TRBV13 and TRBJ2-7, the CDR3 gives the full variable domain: AAGVIQSPRHLIKEKRETATLKCYPIPRHDTVYWYQQGPGQDPQFLISFYEKMQSDKGSIPDRFSAQQFSDYHSELNMSSLELGDSALYFCASSVIRGRGNFGPGTRLTVT.

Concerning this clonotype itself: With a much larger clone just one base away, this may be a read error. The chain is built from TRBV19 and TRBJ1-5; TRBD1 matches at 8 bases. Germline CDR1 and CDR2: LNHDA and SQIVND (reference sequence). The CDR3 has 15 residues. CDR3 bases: TGTGCCAGTAGTAGGACAGGGACGAGCAGTCAGCCCCAGCATTTT. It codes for CASSRTGTSSQPQHF.

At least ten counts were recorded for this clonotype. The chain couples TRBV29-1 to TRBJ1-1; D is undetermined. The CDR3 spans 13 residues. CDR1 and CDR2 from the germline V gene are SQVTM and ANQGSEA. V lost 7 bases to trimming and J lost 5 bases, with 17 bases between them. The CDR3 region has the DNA TGCAGCGCCAACAGCGTGAGGGAGACTGAAGCTTTCTTT. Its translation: CSANSVRETEAFF.

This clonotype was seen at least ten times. CDR3 sequence: CASRHRGRGETQYF. CDR3 in DNA: TGTGCCAGCAGACACAGGGGGCGAGGGGAGACCCAGTACTTC. This sequence joins TRBV27 and TRBJ2-5; 9 nucleotides line up with TRBD1. CDR3 length: 14 residues. Germline lookup yields CDR1 MNHEY and CDR2 SMNVEV (reference sequence). V lost 6 bases, J lost 5 bases, and 7 bases stayed unmatched.

The CDR3 loop is CASSPRLASYEQYF. The CDR3 nucleotides read TGTGCCAGTAGTCCCCGACTAGCTTCCTACGAGCAGTACTTC. This chain connects TRBV19 to TRBJ2-7, with 7 nucleotides matching TRBD2. J was trimmed by 1 base and V by 5 bases; bases with no gene match: 5. CDR3 length: 14 amino acids. Germline V gene data show CDR1 as LNHDA and CDR2 as SQIVND (reference sequence).

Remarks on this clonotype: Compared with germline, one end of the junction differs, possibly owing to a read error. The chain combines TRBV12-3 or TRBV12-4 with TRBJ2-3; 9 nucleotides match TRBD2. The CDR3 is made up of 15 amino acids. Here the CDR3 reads CASSLAGPGTDTQYF. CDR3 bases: TGTGCCAGCAGTCTAGCGGGGCCGGGCACAGATACGCAGTATTTT.

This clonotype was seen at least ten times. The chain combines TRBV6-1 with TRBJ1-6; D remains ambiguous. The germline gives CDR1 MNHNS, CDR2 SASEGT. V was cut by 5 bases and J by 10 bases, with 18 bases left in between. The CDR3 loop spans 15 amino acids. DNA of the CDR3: TGTGCCAGCAGTCAACCCGGGAGTCGTCTCTCACCCCTCCACTTT. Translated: CASSQPGSRLSPLHF.

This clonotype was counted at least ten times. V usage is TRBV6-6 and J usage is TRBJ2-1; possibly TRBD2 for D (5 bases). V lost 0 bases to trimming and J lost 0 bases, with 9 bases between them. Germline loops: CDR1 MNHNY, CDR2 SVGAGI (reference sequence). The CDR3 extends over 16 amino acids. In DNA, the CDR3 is TGTGCCAGCAGTTACTCGTCCGGGGACTCCTACAATGAGCAGTTCTTC. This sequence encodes CASSYSSGDSYNEQFF.